This TCR beta chain was profiled in a study of blood T cell repertoires in COVID-19. Study summary: Acute and convalescent COVID-19 samples came from the United States, Italy and Spain.

This clone was recorded at least ten times. The assay was immunoSEQ multiplex PCR, and TCRdb's table has in-frame clones only and misses some. The table records 120,000 to 150,000 clones, more than 75% of them present only once. The V and J ends lost 6 bases and 6 bases respectively, with 20 bases between them. Germline CDR1 is MNHEY and CDR2 is SVGAGI. This CDR3 comprises 15 residues. The rearrangement uses TRBV6-5 and TRBJ1-2; D unresolved. The source is a human donor in a cohort sampled during active COVID-19. The sample comprised peripheral blood. This CDR3 is CASSTRVGRANGYTF. The CDR3 nucleotides read TGTGCCAGCAGCACCCGCGTAGGGAGAGCTAATGGCTACACCTTC.